Included here is one T cell receptor beta chain sequence, with context. Antigen: not known. The sample belongs to a study of radiotherapy plus CTLA-4 blockade in lung cancer. Broader study findings: Per reports, early blood T cell clone dynamics, plus interferon-beta, forecast response most strongly. Blood saw expansion of tumor-derived TCR clones after radiotherapy plus ipilimumab.

Using immunoSEQ multiplex PCR, the repertoire was profiled, and TCRdb retains in-frame clones only, with some absent. The sample records some 32,000 clones, less than 75% being singletons. Focal radiation plus CTLA-4 blockade with ipilimumab was given to patients with chemo-refractory metastatic non-small-cell lung cancer. This receptor was identified in a human donor with non-small cell lung cancer who had stable disease on radiotherapy plus ipilimumab. The sequenced sample was peripheral blood, obtained from a patient treated with radiotherapy plus ipilimumab.

The CDR3 loop is CASSLGAGNEQYF. The DNA of the CDR3 is TGTGCCAGCAGTTTGGGGGCAGGGAACGAGCAGTACTTC. The gene calls are TRBV27 and TRBJ2-7, with TRBD1 as a possible D gene (6 bases). In germline, CDR1 is MNHEY, CDR2 SMNVEV (reference sequence). CDR3 length: 13 residues. Trimming took off 3 bases at V and 5 bases at J, with 11 bases between the two ends.